One T cell receptor (beta chain) is described in this entry. This sample is part of a study of blood T cell repertoires in COVID-19. Study information: Italy, Spain and the United States were the sources of the convalescent and acute COVID-19 samples.

Patients of the Seattle cohort, enrolled during active infection, were followed longitudinally. Only in-frame clones appear in the TCRdb table, and some are missing; sequencing was by immunoSEQ multiplex PCR. The table has a few hundred thousand clones, 85% to 90% seen once. This CDR3 is 15 amino acids long. The V gene end was trimmed by 4 bases and the J gene end by 5 bases; junction bases not matched to a gene: 8. Germline CDR1 reads LNHDA; CDR2 reads SQIVND (reference sequence). The chain is built from TRBV19 and TRBJ1-5; 7 bases match TRBD1. The material sequenced was peripheral blood. This clonotype originated in a woman in her fifties or sixties with COVID-19, enrolled during active disease. In DNA form, the CDR3 reads TGTGCCAGTAGTAACGACAGGGTTGGGTATCAGCCCCAGCATTTT. This gives the protein CASSNDRVGYQPQHF. Complete variable domain (other parts from reference TRBV19 and TRBJ1-5): DGGITQSPKYLFRKEGQNVTLSCEQNLNHDAMYWYRQDPGQGLRLIYYSQIVNDFQKGDIAEGYSVSREKKESFPLTVTSAQKNPTAFYLCASSNDRVGYQPQHFGDGTRLSIL.